The rows below give T cell receptor beta chains drawn from one sample of a study of Ad26.COV2.S vaccination and SARS-CoV-2 variants. Assay: immunoSEQ multiplex PCR; the TCRdb copy retains only in-frame clones and omits some. In the table there are around 7,000 clones, around 83% of which are singletons. Sequences were derived from peripheral blood, sampled after recovery from COVID-19. The receptors shown here come from a human donor who had recovered from COVID-19. Both conserved end residues are trimmed from each CDR3. The D gene is left open where the match is weak.

cdr3_aa: ASSPPTEYEQY; v_call: TRBV18; d_call: .; j_call: TRBJ2-7
cdr3_aa: ASSSFRDRVREQY; v_call: TRBV28; d_call: TRBD1; j_call: TRBJ2-7
cdr3_aa: ARGSGPNEKLF; v_call: TRBV30; d_call: .; j_call: TRBJ1-4
cdr3_aa: ASSWRTSGPYEQY; v_call: TRBV5-5; d_call: TRBD2; j_call: TRBJ2-7
cdr3_aa: ASSLGAGVANEKLF; v_call: TRBV11-2; d_call: .; j_call: TRBJ1-4
cdr3_aa: ASSFIPGQGYGYT; v_call: TRBV7-2; d_call: TRBD1; j_call: TRBJ1-2
cdr3_aa: ASSVVTSGGANTGELF; v_call: TRBV9; d_call: TRBD2; j_call: TRBJ2-2
cdr3_aa: ASSYDTEAF; v_call: TRBV5-1; d_call: .; j_call: TRBJ1-1
cdr3_aa: SVPTVEPSSGANVLT; v_call: TRBV29-1; d_call: .; j_call: TRBJ2-6
cdr3_aa: ASRGPPGQGLYEQY; v_call: TRBV28; d_call: TRBD1; j_call: TRBJ2-7
cdr3_aa: ASNPVRALSEGYT; v_call: TRBV6-5; d_call: .; j_call: TRBJ1-2
cdr3_aa: ASSADSGGETQY; v_call: TRBV11-2; d_call: .; j_call: TRBJ2-5
cdr3_aa: ASSFSGTGTDTQY; v_call: TRBV28; d_call: TRBD1; j_call: TRBJ2-3
cdr3_aa: ASSFVERTGELF; v_call: TRBV28; d_call: .; j_call: TRBJ2-2
cdr3_aa: ASSLWPGVEGNEQF; v_call: TRBV7-2; d_call: .; j_call: TRBJ2-1
cdr3_aa: ATSDSFGQVGYT; v_call: TRBV15; d_call: .; j_call: TRBJ1-2
cdr3_aa: ASSLLSRSRVTQY; v_call: TRBV5-4; d_call: .; j_call: TRBJ2-3
cdr3_aa: ASSLVGGNEKLF; v_call: TRBV5-1; d_call: .; j_call: TRBJ1-4
cdr3_aa: ASSQALAGYNEQF; v_call: TRBV4-3; d_call: TRBD2; j_call: TRBJ2-1
cdr3_aa: ATSRETGNSPLH; v_call: TRBV15; d_call: .; j_call: TRBJ1-6
cdr3_aa: ASKLGQAPYSNQPQH; v_call: TRBV28; d_call: .; j_call: TRBJ1-5
cdr3_aa: ASRGGGGSYNEQF; v_call: TRBV5-1; d_call: .; j_call: TRBJ2-1
cdr3_aa: ASSIEGVALGYGYT; v_call: TRBV19; d_call: .; j_call: TRBJ1-2
cdr3_aa: ASSPSGRVQF; v_call: TRBV14; d_call: .; j_call: TRBJ2-1
cdr3_aa: ASSLYGSGNTIY; v_call: TRBV7-9; d_call: .; j_call: TRBJ1-3
cdr3_aa: SVDQGTSGSGADTQY; v_call: TRBV29-1; d_call: TRBD2; j_call: TRBJ2-3
cdr3_aa: ASSPATGGTTEAF; v_call: TRBV6-2/TRBV6-3; d_call: TRBD1; j_call: TRBJ1-1
cdr3_aa: ASSLEGGGTDTQY; v_call: TRBV27; d_call: .; j_call: TRBJ2-3
cdr3_aa: ASSIGTSGRRNEQF; v_call: TRBV7-2; d_call: TRBD2; j_call: TRBJ2-1
cdr3_aa: ASSFDNSPLH; v_call: TRBV7-9; d_call: .; j_call: TRBJ1-6
cdr3_aa: ASSHVAGARSEQF; v_call: TRBV3-1/TRBV3-2; d_call: TRBD2; j_call: TRBJ2-1
cdr3_aa: ASTLTGTGTYNEQF; v_call: TRBV13; d_call: TRBD1; j_call: TRBJ2-1
cdr3_aa: ASSLSFVATDTQY; v_call: TRBV7-2; d_call: .; j_call: TRBJ2-3
cdr3_aa: ASSLEGTGPDEQY; v_call: TRBV11-2; d_call: .; j_call: TRBJ2-7
cdr3_aa: ASSLAALTNTGELF; v_call: TRBV5-1; d_call: .; j_call: TRBJ2-2
cdr3_aa: ASSKGRIGYEQY; v_call: TRBV7-8; d_call: .; j_call: TRBJ2-7
cdr3_aa: ASSQVQSRSYEQY; v_call: TRBV4-2; d_call: .; j_call: TRBJ2-7
cdr3_aa: ASSLGTGWSYEQY; v_call: TRBV27; d_call: TRBD1; j_call: TRBJ2-7
cdr3_aa: ASSLLAGAQETQY; v_call: TRBV5-4; d_call: TRBD2; j_call: TRBJ2-5
cdr3_aa: ASSRSRGPSGSYEQY; v_call: TRBV16; d_call: TRBD2; j_call: TRBJ2-7
cdr3_aa: ASSSQGLKTEAF; v_call: TRBV7-9; d_call: .; j_call: TRBJ1-1
cdr3_aa: ASISGQGAAF; v_call: TRBV28; d_call: TRBD1; j_call: TRBJ1-1
cdr3_aa: ASSLEGGNEQF; v_call: TRBV11-3; d_call: .; j_call: TRBJ2-1
cdr3_aa: ASSQRPLGRGDSYEQY; v_call: TRBV4-3; d_call: .; j_call: TRBJ2-7
cdr3_aa: ASSLEDPTPENQPQH; v_call: TRBV5-5; d_call: .; j_call: TRBJ1-5
cdr3_aa: ASSVAPGGNYGYT; v_call: TRBV9; d_call: .; j_call: TRBJ1-2
cdr3_aa: ASSLTRGETQY; v_call: TRBV7-7; d_call: .; j_call: TRBJ2-5
cdr3_aa: ASSPGRSLGLAGGSSDTQY; v_call: TRBV9; d_call: TRBD2; j_call: TRBJ2-3
cdr3_aa: ASSPGTGHNNEQF; v_call: TRBV6-2/TRBV6-3; d_call: TRBD1; j_call: TRBJ2-1
cdr3_aa: ASSLRTGGAKGYT; v_call: TRBV11-2; d_call: TRBD1; j_call: TRBJ1-2
cdr3_aa: ASSSGKGSYNEQF; v_call: TRBV28; d_call: TRBD2; j_call: TRBJ2-1
cdr3_aa: SVGVAGSGGEQY; v_call: TRBV29-1; d_call: TRBD2; j_call: TRBJ2-7